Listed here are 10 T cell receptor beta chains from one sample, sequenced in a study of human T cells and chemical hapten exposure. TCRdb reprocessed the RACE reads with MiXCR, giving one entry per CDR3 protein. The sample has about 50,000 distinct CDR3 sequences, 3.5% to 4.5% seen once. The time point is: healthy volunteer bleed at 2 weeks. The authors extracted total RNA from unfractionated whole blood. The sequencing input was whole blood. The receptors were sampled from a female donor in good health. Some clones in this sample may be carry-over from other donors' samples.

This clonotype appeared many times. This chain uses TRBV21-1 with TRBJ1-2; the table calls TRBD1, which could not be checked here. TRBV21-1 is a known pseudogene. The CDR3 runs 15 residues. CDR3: CASTRDRGRYYGYTF. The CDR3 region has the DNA TGTGCCAGCACCCGGGACAGGGGGCGTTACTATGGCTACACCTTC.

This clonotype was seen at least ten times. The CDR3: CASSLAGEVYGYTF. The CDR3 DNA is TGTGCCAGCAGCCTGGCCGGTGAGGTTTATGGCTACACCTTC. This rearrangement joins TRBV6-6 to TRBJ1-2; no clear D gene. There are 14 residues in the CDR3. Looked up from germline, CDR1 is MNHNY and CDR2 is SVGAGI (reference sequence). The V end lost 6 bases, the J end lost 5 bases, and 16 bases lay between the germline ends.

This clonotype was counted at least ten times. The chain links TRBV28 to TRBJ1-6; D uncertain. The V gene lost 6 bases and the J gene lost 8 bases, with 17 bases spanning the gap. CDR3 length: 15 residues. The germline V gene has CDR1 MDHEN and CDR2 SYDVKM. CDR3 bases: TGTGCCAGCAGCGAGGAAGGGCTTGGAGATTCACCCCTCCACTTT. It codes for CASSEEGLGDSPLHF.

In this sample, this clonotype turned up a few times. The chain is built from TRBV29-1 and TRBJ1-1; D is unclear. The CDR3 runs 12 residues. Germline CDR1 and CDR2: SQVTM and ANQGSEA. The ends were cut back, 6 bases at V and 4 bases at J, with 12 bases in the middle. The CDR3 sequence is CSVSPGPTEAFF. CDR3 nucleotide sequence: TGCAGCGTCTCCCCCGGTCCCACTGAAGCTTTCTTT. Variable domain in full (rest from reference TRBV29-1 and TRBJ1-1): SAVISQKPSRDICQRGTSLTIQCQVDSQVTMMFWYRQQPGQSLTLIATANQGSEATYESGFVIDKFPISRPNLTFSTLTVSNMSPEDSSIYLCSVSPGPTEAFFGQGTRLTVV.

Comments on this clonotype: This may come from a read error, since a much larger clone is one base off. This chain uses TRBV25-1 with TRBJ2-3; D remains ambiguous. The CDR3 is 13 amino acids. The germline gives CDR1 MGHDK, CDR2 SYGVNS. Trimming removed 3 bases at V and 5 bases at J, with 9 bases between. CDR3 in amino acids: CASSDRPRDTQYF. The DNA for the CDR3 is TGTGCCAGCAGTGACAGGCCCAGAGATACGCAGTATTTT.

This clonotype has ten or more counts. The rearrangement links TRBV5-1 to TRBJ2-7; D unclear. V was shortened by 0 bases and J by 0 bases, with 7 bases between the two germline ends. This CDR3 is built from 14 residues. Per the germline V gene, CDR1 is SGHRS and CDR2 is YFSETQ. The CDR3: CASSLVGRSYEQYF. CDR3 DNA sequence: TGCGCCAGCAGCTTGGTTGGGCGCTCCTACGAGCAGTACTTC.

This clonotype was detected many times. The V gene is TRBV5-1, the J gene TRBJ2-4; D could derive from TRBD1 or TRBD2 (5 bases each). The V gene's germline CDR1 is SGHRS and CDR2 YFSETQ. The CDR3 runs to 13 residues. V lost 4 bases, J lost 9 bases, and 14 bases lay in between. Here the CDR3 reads CASSDGAGGIQYF. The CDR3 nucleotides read TGCGCCAGCAGCGACGGGGCCGGAGGCATTCAGTACTTC.

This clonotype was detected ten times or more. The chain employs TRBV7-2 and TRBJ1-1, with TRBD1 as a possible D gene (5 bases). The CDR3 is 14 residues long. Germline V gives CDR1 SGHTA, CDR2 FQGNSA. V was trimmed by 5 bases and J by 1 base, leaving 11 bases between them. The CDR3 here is CASSHDRANTEAFF. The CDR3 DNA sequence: TGTGCCAGCAGCCACGACAGAGCGAACACTGAAGCTTTCTTT.

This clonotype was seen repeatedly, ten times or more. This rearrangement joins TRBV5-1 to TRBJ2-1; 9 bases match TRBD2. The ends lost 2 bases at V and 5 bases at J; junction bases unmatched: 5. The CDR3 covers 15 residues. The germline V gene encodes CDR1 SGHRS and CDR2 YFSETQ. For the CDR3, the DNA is TGCGCCAGCAGCTTTGATAGCGGGGGCAACAATGAGCAGTTCTTC. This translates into CASSFDSGGNNEQFF.

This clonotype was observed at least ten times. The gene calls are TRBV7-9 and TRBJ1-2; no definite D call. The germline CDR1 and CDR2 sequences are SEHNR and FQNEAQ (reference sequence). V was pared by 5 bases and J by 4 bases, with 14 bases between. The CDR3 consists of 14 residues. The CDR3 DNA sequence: TGTGCCAGCAGCCCAGAAACCAGAGTCTATGGCTACACCTTC. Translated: CASSPETRVYGYTF.